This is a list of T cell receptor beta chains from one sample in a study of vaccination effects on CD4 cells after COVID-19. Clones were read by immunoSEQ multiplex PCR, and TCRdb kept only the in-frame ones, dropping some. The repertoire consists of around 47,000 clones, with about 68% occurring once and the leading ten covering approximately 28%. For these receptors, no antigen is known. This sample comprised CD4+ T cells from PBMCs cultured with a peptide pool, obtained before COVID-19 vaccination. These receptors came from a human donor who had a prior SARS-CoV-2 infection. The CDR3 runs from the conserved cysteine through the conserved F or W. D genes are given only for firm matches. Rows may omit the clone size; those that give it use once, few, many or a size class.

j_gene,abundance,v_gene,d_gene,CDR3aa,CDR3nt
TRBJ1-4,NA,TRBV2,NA,CASSEITQGGEKLFF,TGTGCCAGCAGTGAAATAACGCAGGGTGGGGAAAAACTGTTTTTT
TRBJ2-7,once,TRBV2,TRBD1,CASARTGPSYEQYF,TGTGCCAGCGCCCGGACAGGGCCCTCCTACGAGCAGTACTTC
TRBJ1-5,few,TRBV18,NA,CASSPGGADQPQHF,TGTGCCAGCTCACCAGGGGGCGCTGACCAGCCCCAGCATTTT
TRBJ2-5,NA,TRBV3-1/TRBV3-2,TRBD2,CASTRVTQRGAQYF,TGTGCCAGCACCCGGGTCACACAGCGGGGGGCCCAGTACTTC
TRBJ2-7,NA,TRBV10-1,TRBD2,CASYPRGGGEQYF,TGCGCCAGCTACCCACGGGGGGGTGGCGAGCAGTACTTC
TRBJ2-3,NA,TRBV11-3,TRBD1,CASSSGGSDTQYF,TGTGCCAGCAGCTCAGGGGGCTCAGATACGCAGTATTTT
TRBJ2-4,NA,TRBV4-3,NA,CASSQGGKNIQYF,TGCGCCAGCAGCCAAGGGGGTAAAAACATTCAGTACTTC
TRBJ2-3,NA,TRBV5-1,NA,CASSLDRVPDTQYF,TGCGCCAGCAGCTTGGACAGGGTTCCAGATACGCAGTATTTT
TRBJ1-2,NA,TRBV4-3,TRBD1,CASSVRGTGGVGGYTF,TGCGCCAGCAGCGTTAGGGGGACAGGGGGCGTGGGCGGCTACACCTTC
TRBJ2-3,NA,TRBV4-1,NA,CASSQDMGFSTDTQYF,TGCGCCAGCAGCCAAGATATGGGGTTTAGCACAGATACGCAGTATTTT
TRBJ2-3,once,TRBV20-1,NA,CSARVVDTQYF,TGCAGTGCTAGAGTGGTAGATACGCAGTATTTT
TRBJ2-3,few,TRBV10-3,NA,CAIAGTRFSTDTQYF,TGTGCCATTGCCGGGACACGGTTTAGCACAGATACGCAGTATTTT
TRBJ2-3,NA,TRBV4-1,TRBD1,CASSHQLTGVTSTDTQYF,TGCGCCAGCAGCCATCAATTGACAGGGGTCACTAGCACAGATACGCAGTATTTT
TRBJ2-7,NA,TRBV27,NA,CASWATPYEQYF,TGTGCCAGCTGGGCTACTCCCTACGAGCAGTACTTC
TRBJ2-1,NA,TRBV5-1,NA,CASSGAGATYNEQFF,TGCGCCAGCAGCGGCGCAGGGGCTACCTACAATGAGCAGTTCTTC
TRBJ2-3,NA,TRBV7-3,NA,CASSFGYGPDTQYF,TGTGCCAGCAGCTTTGGGTACGGTCCAGATACGCAGTATTTT
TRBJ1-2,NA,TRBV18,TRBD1,CASSIRTGFTYGYTF,TGTGCCAGCTCTATCAGGACAGGGTTCACCTATGGCTACACCTTC
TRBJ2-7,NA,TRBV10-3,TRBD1,CAISADRDGYEQYF,TGTGCCATCAGTGCCGACAGGGACGGCTACGAGCAGTACTTC
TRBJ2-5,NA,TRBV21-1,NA,CASGGTEGVKKETQYF,TGTGCCAGCGGCGGGACGGAAGGCGTGAAAAAAGAGACCCAGTACTTC
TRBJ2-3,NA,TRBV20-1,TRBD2,CSAGTSATQYF,TGCAGTGCTGGAACTAGCGCTACGCAGTATTTT
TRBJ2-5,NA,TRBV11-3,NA,CASSSGQQQTQYF,TGTGCCAGCAGCTCGGGTCAGCAGCAGACCCAGTACTTC
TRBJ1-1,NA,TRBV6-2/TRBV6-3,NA,CASSRGVNTEAFF,TGTGCCAGCAGTCGCGGAGTGAACACTGAAGCTTTCTTT
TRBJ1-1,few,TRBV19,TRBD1,CASIYRGDTEAFF,TGTGCCAGTATTTACAGGGGGGACACTGAAGCTTTCTTT
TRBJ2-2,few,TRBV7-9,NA,CASSLESLRTGELFF,TGTGCCAGCAGCTTAGAATCTCTGAGGACCGGGGAGCTGTTTTTT
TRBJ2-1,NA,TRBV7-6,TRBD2,CASSLLGTSGVYNEQFF,TGTGCCAGCAGCTTACTAGGGACTAGCGGAGTATACAATGAGCAGTTCTTC
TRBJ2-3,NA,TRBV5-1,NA,CASSLFAGSTDTQYF,TGCGCCAGCAGCTTGTTCGCGGGTAGCACAGATACGCAGTATTTT
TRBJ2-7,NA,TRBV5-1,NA,CASSLRGEEGYEQYF,TGCGCCAGCAGTCTTAGGGGGGAGGAGGGCTACGAGCAGTACTTC
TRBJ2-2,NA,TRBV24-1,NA,CATSDSTRTVTNTGELFF,TGTGCCACCAGTGATTCCACGCGGACCGTTACTAACACCGGGGAGCTGTTTTTT
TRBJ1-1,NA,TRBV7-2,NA,CASSLDPSSRGAFF,TGTGCCAGCAGCTTAGACCCCTCGTCCCGGGGAGCTTTCTTT
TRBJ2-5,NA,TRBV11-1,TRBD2,CASSSRGLSGDETQYF,TGTGCCAGCAGCTCTCGCGGGCTTAGCGGGGATGAGACCCAGTACTTC
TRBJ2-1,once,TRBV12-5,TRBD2,CASGSYGAGGYNEQFF,TGTGCTAGTGGTTCTTATGGGGCGGGGGGCTACAATGAGCAGTTCTTC
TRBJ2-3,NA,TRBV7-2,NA,CASSQARGGPDTQYF,TGTGCCAGCAGCCAGGCGAGGGGGGGGCCCGATACGCAGTATTTT
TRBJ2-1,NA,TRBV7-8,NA,CASSLASSYNEQFF,TGTGCCAGCAGCTTAGCGAGCTCCTACAATGAGCAGTTCTTC
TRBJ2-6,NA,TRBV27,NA,CASSPLAGVGGANVLTF,TGTGCCAGCAGTCCATTAGCCGGGGTTGGTGGGGCCAACGTCCTGACTTTC
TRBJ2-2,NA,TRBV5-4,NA,CASSRGATNTGELFF,TGTGCCAGCAGCCGGGGAGCAACGAACACCGGGGAGCTGTTTTTT
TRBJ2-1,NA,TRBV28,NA,CASSRSEYNEQFF,TGTGCCAGCAGTAGAAGCGAATACAATGAGCAGTTCTTC
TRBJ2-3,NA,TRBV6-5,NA,CASRPAGTDTQYF,TGTGCCAGCAGGCCCGCCGGTACAGATACGCAGTATTTT
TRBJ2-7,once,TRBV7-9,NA,CASSLARRGLYDEQYF,TGTGCCAGCAGCTTAGCCCGTCGAGGGCTTTACGACGAGCAGTACTTC
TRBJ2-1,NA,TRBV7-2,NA,CASSEGGRKQFF,TGTGCCAGCAGCGAGGGGGGGCGCAAGCAGTTCTTC
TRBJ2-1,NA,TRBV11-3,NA,CASSWGSVSDEQFF,TGTGCCAGCAGCTGGGGGTCAGTTTCCGATGAGCAGTTCTTC
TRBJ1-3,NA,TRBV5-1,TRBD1,CASSLGQGALSGNTIYF,TGCGCCAGCAGCTTGGGGCAGGGGGCCCTCTCTGGAAACACCATATATTTT
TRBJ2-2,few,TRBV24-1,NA,CATSDPLTGELFF,TGTGCCACCAGTGACCCTTTGACCGGGGAGCTGTTTTTT
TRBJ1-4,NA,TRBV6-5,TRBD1,CASKEGAREKLFF,TGTGCCAGCAAGGAGGGGGCGAGAGAAAAACTGTTTTTT
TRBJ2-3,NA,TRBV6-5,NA,CASSRGISEDTQYF,TGTGCCAGCAGTCGCGGGATCTCCGAAGATACGCAGTATTTT
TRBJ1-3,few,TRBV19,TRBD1,CASRPVGTARHYSGNTIYF,TGTGCCAGTAGACCTGTCGGGACAGCGCGTCACTACTCTGGAAACACCATATATTTT
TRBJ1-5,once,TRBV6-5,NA,CASRAGASYQPQHF,TGTGCCAGCAGAGCCGGGGCCAGTTATCAGCCCCAGCATTTT